This T cell receptor beta chain was retrieved from a study of blood T cell repertoires in COVID-19. Generated by immunoSEQ multiplex PCR, the TCRdb table keeps only in-frame clones and is missing some. The profile covers 150,000 to 200,000 clones, with approximately 82% appearing a single time and 5.2% taken by the ten largest. Recruits, aged roughly 18 to 100 years, lived in 24 US areas. In assigning cohorts, the study relied on participant-reported clinical history. Sequenced: PBMCs or T cells enriched from blood (not recorded which). This TCR derives from an older woman with acute COVID-19.

CDR3 loop: CASSRSGLAYNEQFF. The CDR3 DNA reads as TGTGCCAGCAGCCGGTCGGGACTAGCGTACAATGAGCAGTTCTTC. The rearrangement uses TRBV3-1 (or the pseudogene TRBV3-2) and TRBJ2-1, with TRBD2 identical over 10 bases. J was trimmed by 4 bases and V by 4 bases; bases with no gene match: 4. The CDR3 extends over 15 amino acids. Per the germline V gene, CDR1 is LGHDT and CDR2 is YNNKEL (reference sequence).